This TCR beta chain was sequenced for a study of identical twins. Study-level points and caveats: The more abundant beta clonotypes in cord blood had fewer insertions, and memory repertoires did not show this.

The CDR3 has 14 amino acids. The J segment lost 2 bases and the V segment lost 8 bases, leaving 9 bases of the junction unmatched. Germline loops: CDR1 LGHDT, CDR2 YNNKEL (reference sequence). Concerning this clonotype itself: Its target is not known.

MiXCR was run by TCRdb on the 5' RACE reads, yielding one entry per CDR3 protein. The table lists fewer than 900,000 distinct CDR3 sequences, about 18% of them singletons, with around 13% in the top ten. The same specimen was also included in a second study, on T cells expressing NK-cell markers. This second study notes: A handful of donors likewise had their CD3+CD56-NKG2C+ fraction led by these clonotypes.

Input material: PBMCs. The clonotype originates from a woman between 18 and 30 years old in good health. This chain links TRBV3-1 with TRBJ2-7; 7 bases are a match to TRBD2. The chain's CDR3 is CASGTRGGTYEQYF. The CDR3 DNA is TGTGCCAGCGGAACTCGCGGGGGAACCTACGAGCAGTACTTC.